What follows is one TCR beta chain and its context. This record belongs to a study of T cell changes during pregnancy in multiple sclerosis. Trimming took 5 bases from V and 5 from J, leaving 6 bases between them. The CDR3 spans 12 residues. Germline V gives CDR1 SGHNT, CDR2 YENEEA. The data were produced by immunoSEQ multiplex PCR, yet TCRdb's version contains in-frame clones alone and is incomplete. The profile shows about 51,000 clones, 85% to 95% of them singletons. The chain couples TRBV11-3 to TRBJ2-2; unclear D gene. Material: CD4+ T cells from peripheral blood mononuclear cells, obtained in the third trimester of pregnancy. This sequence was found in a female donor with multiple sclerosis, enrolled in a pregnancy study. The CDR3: CASSPSTGELFF. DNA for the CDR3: TGTGCCAGCAGCCCTAGTACCGGGGAGCTGTTTTTT.